The 27 T cell receptor beta chains listed next were all sequenced from one sample in a study of T cells after yellow fever vaccination. TCRdb analysed the 5' RACE reads with MiXCR anew, one entry per CDR3 protein. The sample lists approximately 160,000 distinct CDR3 sequences; around 9% were seen once. Sequences were derived from CD8+ T cells sorted from PBMCs, sampled 45 days after the yellow fever booster vaccination. These receptors all come from a man aged 18 to 29 who received the YFV17D yellow fever vaccine.

This clonotype was picked up a small number of times. The CDR3 DNA sequence: TGTGCCAGCAGCTTATATTGGGGGGGGGCGAACACTGAAGCTTTCTTT. Translated, it gives CASSLYWGGANTEAFF. The chain couples TRBV7-2 to TRBJ1-1; possibly TRBD1 for D (6 bases). Germline values: CDR1 SGHTA, CDR2 FQGNSA. V dropped 2 bases and J dropped 1 base, with 14 bases sitting between them. This CDR3 is built from 16 residues. Full variable domain (remainder filled in from reference TRBV7-2 and TRBJ1-1): GAGVSQSPSNKVTEKGKDVELRCDPISGHTALYWYRQSLGQGLEFLIYFQGNSAPDKSGLPSDRFSAERTGGSVSTLTIQRTQQEDSAVYLCASSLYWGGANTEAFFGQGTRLTVV.

This clonotype was found a few times. The chain combines TRBV10-2 with TRBJ2-1; D ambiguous. The CDR3 consists of 10 residues. V was shortened by 6 bases and J by 4 bases, with 1 base between the two germline ends. Germline CDR1 WSHSY, CDR2 SAAADI. CDR3 bases: TGCGCCAGCAGGTACAATGAGCAGTTCTTC. Translation gives CASRYNEQFF.

This clonotype was seen more than once but under ten times. The V gene is TRBV3-1, the J gene TRBJ1-1; a weak D match, TRBD1 (5 bases). The CDR3 spans 15 residues. From germline, CDR1 is LGHDT and CDR2 YNNKEL (reference sequence). Trimming left V 3 bases short and J 0 bases short, with 11 bases between. Here the CDR3 DNA reads TGTGCCAGCAGCCAGTCGGACACGCTGAACACTGAAGCTTTCTTT. Translated, it gives CASSQSDTLNTEAFF.

The chain is built from TRBV6-2 or TRBV6-3 and TRBJ2-5; 9 nucleotides line up with TRBD1. Germline CDR1 is MNHEY and CDR2 is SVGEGT. CDR3 size: 15 residues. V lost 7 bases to trimming and J lost 2 bases; unmatched junction nucleotides: 8. CDR3 nucleotide sequence: TGTGCCAGCAACCTACAGGGGGCACCGCAAGAGACCCAGTACTTC. It specifies CASNLQGAPQETQYF.

V and J are TRBV29-1 and TRBJ2-5, with D possibly being TRBD2 (7 bases). Germline-derived CDR1 and CDR2 are SQVTM and ANQGSEA. Deletions cut 0 bases from V and 7 bases from J, with 12 bases between. The CDR3 spans 13 residues. CDR3 nucleotide sequence: TGCAGCGTTGAAGAAGGGGGGGCAGGGACCCAGTACTTC. It codes for CSVEEGGAGTQYF.

Only a few counts were recorded for this clonotype. This chain uses TRBV7-8 with TRBJ2-1; D possibly matches TRBD1 or TRBD2 (5 bases each). The CDR3 is 13 residues long. Trimming pared 7 bases from V and 9 bases from J, leaving 16 bases between. The V gene's germline CDR1 is SGHVS and CDR2 FQNEAQ. CDR3 in DNA: TGTGCCAGCACCTTTTCCCGTGGGACTGAGCAGTTCTTC. It codes for CASTFSRGTEQFF.

The J gene is TRBJ1-4, the V gene TRBV5-4; no clear D gene. Trimming removed 4 bases at V and 3 bases at J, with 4 bases between. The CDR3 is 12 residues long. In germline, CDR1 is SGHNT, CDR2 YYREEE (reference sequence). The CDR3 spells CASSQSNEKLFF. Here the CDR3 DNA reads TGTGCCAGCAGCCAATCTAATGAAAAACTGTTTTTT.

The chain couples TRBV4-3 to TRBJ2-1; possible D gene TRBD1, 6 bases. The length of the CDR3 is 15 residues. Germline-derived CDR1 and CDR2 are LGHNA and YSLEER. The V end lost 2 bases, the J end lost 4 bases, and 12 bases lay between the germline ends. The CDR3 reads CASSQYRDTYNEQFF. The DNA for the CDR3 is TGCGCCAGCAGCCAATACCGGGACACGTACAATGAGCAGTTCTTC.

This clonotype was observed a handful of times. The genes are TRBV6-2 or TRBV6-3 and TRBJ2-2; perhaps D is TRBD1 or TRBD2 (5 bases each). Looked up from germline, CDR1 is MNHEY and CDR2 is SVGEGT. This CDR3 comprises 16 residues. The V gene lost 3 bases and the J gene lost 0 bases, with 11 bases spanning the gap. CDR3 bases: TGTGCCAGCAGTTATGGGGACCGGGCGAACACCGGGGAGCTGTTTTTT. Its translation is CASSYGDRANTGELFF.

The chain employs TRBV12-3 or TRBV12-4 and TRBJ2-5; D not certain. The CDR3 is 13 amino acids. V lost 1 base, J lost 10 bases, and 13 bases lay in between. DNA for the CDR3: TGTGCCAGCAGTTTAGACAGATTTTCGGACCAGTACTTC. Residues: CASSLDRFSDQYF.

This chain uses TRBV12-1 with TRBJ2-5; no DNA check was done on the table's D call, TRBD1. TRBV12-1 is designated a pseudogene. The CDR3 contains 15 residues. The CDR3 is CASSFLTGVGETQYF. The CDR3 DNA reads as TGTGCCAGCAGCTTTCTCACGGGGGTGGGAGAGACCCAGTACTTC.

This chain joins TRBV15 and TRBJ1-1; a weak D match, TRBD1 (5 bases). The CDR3 loop spans 15 amino acids. The V and J ends lost 3 bases and 0 bases respectively, with 11 bases between them. The germline gives CDR1 LNHNV, CDR2 YYDKDF (reference sequence). CDR3 residues: CATSRRQRLNTEAFF. In DNA form, the CDR3 reads TGTGCCACCAGCAGGCGACAGCGGCTGAACACTGAAGCTTTCTTT.

This clonotype was observed a handful of times. The V and J genes are TRBV9 and TRBJ2-1, with 7 bases identical to TRBD2. Looked up from germline, CDR1 is SGDLS and CDR2 is YYNGEE. Trimming removed 0 bases from V and 6 bases from J; junction bases left unmatched: 6. The CDR3 has 15 residues. CDR3 DNA: TGTGCCAGCAGCGTAGGTGGCGGGGGTGGCAATGAGCAGTTCTTC. Amino acid sequence: CASSVGGGGGNEQFF.

V and J are TRBV5-4 and TRBJ1-4, with D unclear. V was pared by 0 bases and J by 5 bases, with 14 bases between. CDR1 is SGHNT, CDR2 YYREEE, per germline (reference sequence). CDR3 size: 16 residues. This CDR3 is CASSLGSWAGNEKLFF. The CDR3 bases are TGTGCCAGCAGCTTGGGTTCTTGGGCAGGCAATGAAAAACTGTTTTTT.

This clonotype was counted only a few times. V and J are TRBV5-1 and TRBJ2-1; D remains unclear. Germline V CDR1 and CDR2: SGHRS, YFSETQ. Trimming shortened V by 1 base and J by 6 bases, and 11 bases separated the two germline ends. This CDR3 region has 14 residues. CDR3 nucleotide sequence: TGCGCCAGCAGCTTGTACCAGCCCGCCAATGAGCAGTTCTTC. Its translation is CASSLYQPANEQFF.

The J gene is TRBJ2-7, the V gene TRBV11-3; tentatively, D is TRBD1 or TRBD2 (6 bases each). This CDR3 has 14 amino acids. Germline V gene data show CDR1 as SGHNT and CDR2 as YENEEA. V was clipped by 5 bases and J by 2 bases, with 13 bases between them. The CDR3 loop reads CASSRPGAPYEQYF. The CDR3 DNA reads as TGTGCCAGCAGCCGACCGGGGGCCCCCTACGAGCAGTACTTC.

In its sample, this clonotype was seen a few times. The V and J genes are TRBV11-2 and TRBJ2-7, with a weak D call TRBD2 (5 bases). The V gene lost 3 bases and the J gene lost 2 bases, with 14 bases spanning the gap. The V gene's germline CDR1 is SGHAT and CDR2 FQNNGV. The CDR3 contains 15 residues. CDR3 sequence reads: CASSFSSIGAYEQYV. CDR3 DNA: TGTGCCAGCAGCTTCTCCAGCATCGGGGCCTACGAGCAGTACGTC.

The chain recombines TRBV19 with TRBJ2-1; weak D call: TRBD2 (5 bases). Between the trimmed V and J ends, which lost 6 bases and 10 bases, there was a span of 19 bases. The germline gives CDR1 LNHDA, CDR2 SQIVND (reference sequence). CDR3 length: 14 residues. This CDR3 is CASRTLPGMNEQFF. DNA of the CDR3: TGTGCCAGTAGGACCCTCCCCGGGATGAACGAGCAGTTCTTC.

This clonotype was counted a few times. This sequence joins TRBV5-1 and TRBJ2-3; 9 nucleotides align to TRBD1. The CDR3 spans 16 residues. Trimming removed 0 bases from V and 3 bases from J; junction bases left unmatched: 5. CDR1 is SGHRS, CDR2 YFSETQ, per germline. CDR3 sequence: CASSLGQGGLTDTQYF. CDR3 nucleotide sequence: TGCGCCAGCAGCTTGGGACAGGGGGGCCTGACAGATACGCAGTATTTT.

This clonotype was counted ten times or more. V and J are TRBV4-2 and TRBJ2-7; the D is unclear. The CDR3 runs 15 residues. Trimming stripped 6 bases from V and 0 bases from J, with 15 bases between. Germline CDR1 reads LGHNA; CDR2 reads YNFKEQ. In nucleotides, the CDR3 is TGTGCCAGCAGATATTGGGGTACGGGCTCCTACGAGCAGTACGTC. Its translation: CASRYWGTGSYEQYV.

Many counts were recorded for this clonotype. This chain joins TRBV5-1 and TRBJ2-3; D is undetermined. V lost 0 bases and J lost 6, with 5 bases in between. Germline loops: CDR1 SGHRS, CDR2 YFSETQ. The length of the CDR3 is 12 residues. DNA for the CDR3: TGCGCCAGCAGCTTGGTCGCCGATACGCAGTATTTT. Its translation is CASSLVADTQYF.

The rearrangement joins TRBV7-6 to TRBJ2-3; a weak D match, TRBD2 (6 bases). The germline gives CDR1 SGHVS, CDR2 FNYEAQ. Trimming removed 5 bases at V and 6 bases at J, with 9 bases between. This CDR3 is 12 amino acids long. As DNA, the CDR3 is TGTGCCAGCAGCCGGGCGGGGGATACGCAGTATTTT. It translates to CASSRAGDTQYF.

The chain joins TRBV6-2 or TRBV6-3 to TRBJ2-3, with D uncertain. Germline V gene sequence: CDR1 MNHEY, CDR2 SVGEGT. The CDR3 contains 15 residues. The germline V and J ends were trimmed by 2 bases and 1 base, with 10 bases remaining between them. CDR3 amino acids: CASSYLEVGTDTQYF. In DNA, the CDR3 is TGTGCCAGCAGTTACCTCGAGGTGGGCACAGATACGCAGTATTTT.

This clonotype turned up a few times. J is TRBJ1-1 and V is TRBV6-6; no clear D gene. The germline gives CDR1 MNHNY, CDR2 SVGAGI (reference sequence). V lost 2 bases to trimming and J lost 2 bases, with 6 bases between them. The CDR3 is made up of 13 amino acids. CDR3 sequence reads: CASSYDDNTEAFF. The DNA for the CDR3 is TGTGCCAGCAGTTACGACGACAACACTGAAGCTTTCTTT.

This chain joins TRBV4-1 and TRBJ1-4; D might be TRBD1 (5 bases). Trimming removed 1 base at V and 8 bases at J, with 11 bases between. Per germline, CDR1 MGHRA and CDR2 YSYEKL. There are 14 residues in the CDR3. The DNA for the CDR3 is TGCGCCAGCAGCCAAGTGGGGGAAGGCGAAAAACTGTTTTTT. It encodes CASSQVGEGEKLFF.

Only a few counts were recorded for this clonotype. The V and J genes are TRBV5-1 and TRBJ1-6; weak D call: TRBD1 (5 bases). Germline V CDR1 and CDR2: SGHRS, YFSETQ. The CDR3 covers 14 residues. V was cut by 1 base and J by 8 bases, with 10 bases left in between. CDR3 coding DNA: TGCGCCAGCAGCTTGCGAGGGGCGGATTCACCCCTCCACTTT. It encodes CASSLRGADSPLHF.

This clonotype was seen many times. This chain connects TRBV4-1 to TRBJ2-7; 7 nucleotides agree with TRBD1. Trimming at V came to 2 bases and at J to 2 bases, leaving 3 bases not matched to a gene. The CDR3 is 14 amino acids. Germline CDR1 reads MGHRA; CDR2 reads YSYEKL. The CDR3: CASSQPGQAYEQYF. The DNA of the CDR3 is TGCGCCAGCAGCCAACCAGGACAGGCCTACGAGCAGTACTTC.